This T cell receptor (beta chain) was documented in a study of shared clonotypes between healthy human individuals. Study details: Donors had three CD4 naive, three CD4 memory, two CD8 naive and one CD8 memory plate apiece. Study-level points and caveats: Rarefaction showed that sequencing of sorted subsets was incomplete (despite large depth).

Concerning this clone itself: Its target is not known.

Trimming took 4 bases from V and 0 from J, leaving 14 bases between them. Germline V gene data show CDR1 as SGHDT and CDR2 as YYEEEE. There are 15 residues in the CDR3. The genomic DNA of each subset was split evenly across several immunoSEQ plates. The method was immunoSEQ multiplex PCR; TCRdb's version includes in-frame clones alone and lacks a portion of them. This table holds about 1 million clones, 75% found once. This sequence was found in a man younger than 30 in good health. Sequencing was performed on memory CD4+ T cells sorted from blood. Subset indicated: CD45RA-negative fraction. This chain uses TRBV5-6 with TRBJ2-7, with D possibly matching TRBD1 (6 bases). In DNA form, the CDR3 reads TGTGCCAGCAGCCCGAGACAGGTTAGCTCCTACGAGCAGTACTTC. The encoded protein is CASSPRQVSSYEQYF.